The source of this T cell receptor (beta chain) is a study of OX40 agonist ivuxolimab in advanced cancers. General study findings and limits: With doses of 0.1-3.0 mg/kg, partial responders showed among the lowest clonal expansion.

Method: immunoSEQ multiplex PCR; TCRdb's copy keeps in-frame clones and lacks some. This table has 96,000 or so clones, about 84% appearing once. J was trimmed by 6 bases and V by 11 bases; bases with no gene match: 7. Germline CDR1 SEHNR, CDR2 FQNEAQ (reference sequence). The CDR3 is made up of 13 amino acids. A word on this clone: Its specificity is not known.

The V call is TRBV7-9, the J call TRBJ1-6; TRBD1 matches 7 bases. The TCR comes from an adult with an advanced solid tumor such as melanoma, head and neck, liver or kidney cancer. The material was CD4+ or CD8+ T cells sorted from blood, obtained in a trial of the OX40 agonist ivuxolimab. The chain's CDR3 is CAGAGGINSPLHF. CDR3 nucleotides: TGTGCCGGAGCAGGGGGGATTAATTCACCCCTCCACTTT. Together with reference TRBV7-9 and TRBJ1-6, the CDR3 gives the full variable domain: DTGVSQNPRHKITKRGQNVTFRCDPISEHNRLYWYRQTLGQGPEFLTYFQNEAQLEKSRLLSDRFSAERPKGSFSTLEIQRTEQGDSAMYLCAGAGGINSPLHFGNGTRLTVT.